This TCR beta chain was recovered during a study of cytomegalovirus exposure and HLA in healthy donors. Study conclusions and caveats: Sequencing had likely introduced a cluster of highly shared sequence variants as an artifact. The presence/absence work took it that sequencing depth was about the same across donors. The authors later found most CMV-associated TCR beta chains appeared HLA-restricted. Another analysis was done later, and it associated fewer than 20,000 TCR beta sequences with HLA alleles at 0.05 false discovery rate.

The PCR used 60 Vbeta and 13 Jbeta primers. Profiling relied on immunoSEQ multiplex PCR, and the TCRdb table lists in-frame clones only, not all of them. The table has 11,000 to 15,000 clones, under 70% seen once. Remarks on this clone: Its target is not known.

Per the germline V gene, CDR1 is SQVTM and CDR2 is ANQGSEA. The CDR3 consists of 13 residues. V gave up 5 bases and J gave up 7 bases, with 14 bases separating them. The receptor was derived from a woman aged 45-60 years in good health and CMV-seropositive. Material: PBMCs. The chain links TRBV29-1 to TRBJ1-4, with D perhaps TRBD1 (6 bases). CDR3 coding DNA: TGCAGCGTTTGCAGGGGTCCGGGTGAAAAACTGTTTTTT. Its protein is CSVCRGPGEKLFF. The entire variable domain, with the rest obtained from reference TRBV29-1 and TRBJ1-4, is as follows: SAVISQKPSRDICQRGTSLTIQCQVDSQVTMMFWYRQQPGQSLTLIATANQGSEATYESGFVIDKFPISRPNLTFSTLTVSNMSPEDSSIYLCSVCRGPGEKLFFGSGTQLSVL.